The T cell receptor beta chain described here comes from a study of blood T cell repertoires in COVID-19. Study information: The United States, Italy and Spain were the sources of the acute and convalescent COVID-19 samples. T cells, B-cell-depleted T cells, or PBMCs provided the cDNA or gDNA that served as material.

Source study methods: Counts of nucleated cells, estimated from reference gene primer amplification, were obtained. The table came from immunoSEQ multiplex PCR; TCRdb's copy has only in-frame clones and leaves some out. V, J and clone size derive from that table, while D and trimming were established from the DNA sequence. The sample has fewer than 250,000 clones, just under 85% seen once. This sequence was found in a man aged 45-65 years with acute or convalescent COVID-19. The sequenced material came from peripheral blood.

The DNA of the CDR3 is TGTGCCAGCAGCTTATACGGGGGTTCACCCCTCCACTTT. This codes for CASSLYGGSPLHF. The rearrangement links TRBV7-8 to TRBJ1-6; D is possibly TRBD1 (5 bases). CDR1 and CDR2 (germline): SGHVS, FQNEAQ. Trimming took off 2 bases at V and 9 bases at J, with 8 bases between the two ends. The CDR3 loop spans 13 amino acids. The full variable domain, rest sourced from reference TRBV7-8 and TRBJ1-6, is GAGVSQSPRYKVAKRGQDVALRCDPISGHVSLFWYQQALGQGPEFLTYFQNEAQLDKSGLPSDRFFAERPEGSVSTLKIQRTQQEDSAVYLCASSLYGGSPLHFGNGTRLTVT.